This entry concerns a single TCR beta chain. To make TCR beta libraries, researchers used iRepertoire HTBI primers and Arm-PCR of CDR3 regions. TCRdb independently ran MiXCR on the multiplex PCR reads; one entry per CDR3 protein. The table lists 550,000 to 600,000 distinct CDR3 sequences, about 16% of them singletons. The data stem from a study of regulatory T cells in long-lasting Graves disease. This CDR3 region has 16 residues. V dropped 3 bases and J dropped 3 bases, with 16 bases sitting between them. Time point noted: newly diagnosed GD, antithyroid drugs for less than 3 months. PBMC-extracted RNA yielded the TCR library. These records were also assigned to another study, of T cells in Graves' hyperthyroidism and ophthalmopathy.

The sample was peripheral blood mononuclear cells (PBMCs), taken at new diagnosis, from a patient treated with antithyroid drugs. This sequence originates from a young man with Graves disease. This chain links TRBV12-3 or TRBV12-4 with TRBJ2-3; possibly TRBD2 for D (6 bases). The CDR3 region has the DNA TGTGCCAGCAGTTTCCTTTTAAATAGCGGAACAGATACGCAGTATTTT. Translating it yields CASSFLLNSGTDTQYF.